This T cell receptor (beta chain) was obtained from a study of post-analysis software for immune sequencing data. Study details: Patients had relapsing-remitting, secondary progressive or progressive-relapsing multiple sclerosis; some lacked subtype. Notes on the study in general: People with multiple sclerosis had a significantly lower normalized Chao1 diversity than controls did. Comparison of patients with controls showed 4 to 6 TRBV segments more frequent in patients, TRBV5-6, TRBV5-1 and TRBV20-1 among them.

Details on this clonotype: Its antigen is not identified.

V dropped 4 bases and J dropped 1; count of bases not matched to a gene: 7. In germline, CDR1 is SGHDT, CDR2 YYEEEE. The CDR3 is 16 amino acids. Unique molecular identifiers were carried by the TCR beta cDNA libraries. TCRdb passed the PCR reads through MiXCR, listing each CDR3 protein once. The table lists hundreds of thousands of distinct CDR3 sequences, 59% of them singletons, with approximately 10% in the top ten. The chain uses TRBV5-6 and TRBJ2-1, with 8 bases aligning to TRBD1. This clonotype was obtained from a girl under 10 years old with multiple sclerosis. The sequencing input was blood. CDR3 sequence reads: CASSAGTGSSYNEQFF. The DNA of the CDR3 is TGTGCCAGCAGCGCCGGGACAGGTTCATCCTACAATGAGCAGTTCTTC.